Each of the 10 T cell receptor beta chains below was sequenced from the same sample in a study of control samples from healthy donors and cancer patients. Produced via immunoSEQ multiplex PCR; TCRdb's table is partial and in-frame only. The sample records 150,000 to 200,000 clones, roughly 93% being singletons. Sequenced sample: blood. These receptors originate from a man younger than 35 in good health.

The J gene is TRBJ2-2, the V gene TRBV5-1; D is ambiguous. V shed 4 bases and J shed 8 bases, with 12 bases lying between them. The CDR3 extends over 13 amino acids. The germline V gene has CDR1 SGHRS and CDR2 YFSETQ. The DNA of the CDR3 is TGCGCCAGCAGCCTCCTTGGTGAAGGGGAGCTGTTTTTT. Residues: CASSLLGEGELFF.

V and J are TRBV7-3 and TRBJ2-7, with TRBD2 matching 9 bases. With V trimmed by 0 bases and J by 1 base, 4 bases remained unmatched. CDR3 length equals 16 residues. CDR1 is SGHTA and CDR2 is FQGTGA in the germline V gene. CDR3 sequence: CASSLTRTSASYEQYF. The DNA of the CDR3 is TGTGCCAGCAGCTTAACAAGGACTAGCGCGTCCTACGAGCAGTACTTC.

V is TRBV20-1 and J is TRBJ2-4; either TRBD1 or TRBD2 may supply D (5 bases each). V dropped 5 bases and J dropped 8 bases, with 10 bases sitting between them. The CDR3 is 11 amino acids. CDR1 and CDR2 (germline): DFQATT, SNEGSKA (reference sequence). CDR3 nucleotide sequence: TGCAGTGCTCCCGGGGCGGACATTCAGTACTTC. Its translation: CSAPGADIQYF.

V gene TRBV9 combines with J gene TRBJ1-2; D call uncertain. Germline V CDR1 and CDR2: SGDLS, YYNGEE. This CDR3 region has 12 residues. V lost 3 bases to trimming and J lost 4 bases, with 7 bases between them. The CDR3, as DNA: TGTGCCAGCAGCGCCCGACCCTATGGCTACACCTTC. Amino acid sequence: CASSARPYGYTF. Drawing the rest from reference TRBV9 and TRBJ1-2, the complete variable domain is DSGVTQTPKHLITATGQRVTLRCSPRSGDLSVYWYQQSLDQGLQFLIQYYNGEERAKGNILERFSAQQFPDLHSELNLSSLELGDSALYFCASSARPYGYTFGSGTRLTVV.

The chain uses TRBV9 and TRBJ2-2; TRBD2 agrees at 8 bases. The CDR3 is 17 residues long. Unmatched junction bases numbered 8, after V lost 0 bases and J lost 4 bases. In germline, CDR1 is SGDLS, CDR2 YYNGEE. The CDR3 region is CASSVGWRGAPTGELFF. The DNA of the CDR3 is TGTGCCAGCAGCGTAGGTTGGCGGGGGGCTCCCACCGGGGAGCTGTTTTTT.

This clone has only one observation. V is TRBV20-1 and J is TRBJ2-3; 9 nucleotides align to TRBD2. CDR3 size: 18 residues. Trimming at V came to 3 bases and at J to 3 bases, leaving 16 bases not matched to a gene. The germline CDR1 and CDR2 sequences are DFQATT and SNEGSKA (reference sequence). CDR3 DNA: TGCAGTGCTAGTTCGGTTATTCCCAAGCGGGGGGCGACAGATACGCAGTATTTT. The encoded protein is CSASSVIPKRGATDTQYF.

A single count supports this clone. This chain joins TRBV4-1 and TRBJ2-1, with TRBD2 matching 7 bases. Germline values: CDR1 MGHRA, CDR2 YSYEKL. The CDR3 is made up of 16 amino acids. J gave up 3 bases and V 3 bases, and 8 bases lay outside the gene matches. In DNA form, the CDR3 reads TGCGCCAGCAGCCAGGCTCTAGCGGCGTTCTACAATGAGCAGTTCTTC. The encoded protein is CASSQALAAFYNEQFF.

The V and J genes are TRBV10-3 and TRBJ1-4; maybe TRBD1 (5 bases). Germline V lookup: CDR1 ENHRY, CDR2 SYGVKD. There are 14 residues in the CDR3. V was trimmed by 6 bases and J by 4 bases, leaving 12 bases between them. In nucleotides, the CDR3 is TGTGCCATCAGCATGGGCAGGGTTAATGAAAAACTGTTTTTT. Translating gives CAISMGRVNEKLFF.

The chain employs TRBV25-1 and TRBJ1-2, with no clear D. Germline lookup yields CDR1 MGHDK and CDR2 SYGVNS. Deletions cut 5 bases from V and 1 base from J, with 11 bases between. The CDR3 is 14 residues long. CDR3: CASSFAAINYGYTF. CDR3 in DNA: TGTGCCAGCAGTTTCGCGGCGATTAACTATGGCTACACCTTC.

Here the CDR3 DNA reads TGTGCTCATTGTCGACCCGGGGGCCGCAACTCTGGAAACACCATATATTTT. Translated: CAHCRPGGRNSGNTIYF. The chain couples TRBV6-4 to TRBJ1-3; TRBD1 is a possible D gene (6 bases). Germline V CDR1 and CDR2: MRHNA, SNTAGT. The CDR3 contains 17 residues.